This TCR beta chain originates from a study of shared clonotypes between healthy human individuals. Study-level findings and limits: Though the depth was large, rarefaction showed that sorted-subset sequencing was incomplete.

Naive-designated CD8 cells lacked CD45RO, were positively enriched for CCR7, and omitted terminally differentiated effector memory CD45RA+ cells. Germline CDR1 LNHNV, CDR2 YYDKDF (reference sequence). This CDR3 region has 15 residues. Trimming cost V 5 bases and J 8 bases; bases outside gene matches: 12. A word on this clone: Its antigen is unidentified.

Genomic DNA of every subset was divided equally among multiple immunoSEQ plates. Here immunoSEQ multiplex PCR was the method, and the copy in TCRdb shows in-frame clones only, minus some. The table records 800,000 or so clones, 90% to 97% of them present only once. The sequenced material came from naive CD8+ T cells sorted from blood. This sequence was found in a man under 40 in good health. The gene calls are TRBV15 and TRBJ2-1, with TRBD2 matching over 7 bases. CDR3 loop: CATSPRGESIDEQFF. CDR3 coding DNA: TGTGCCACCAGCCCCCGGGGGGAATCGATAGATGAGCAGTTCTTC.